A single sample is the source of the 28 T cell receptor beta chains below, sequenced in a study of cytomegalovirus exposure and HLA in healthy donors (TCRdb year 2017). Library prep was done by the immunoSEQ multiplex PCR assay. For the multiplex PCR, a mixture combining 60 forward primers for TCR Vbeta segments and 13 reverse primers for TCR Jbeta segments was used. TCRdb obtained this table from immuneACCESS and retained in-frame rearrangements with V and J assigned. These tables miss some clones; where compared with another copy, unresolved V genes account for less than half of the shortfall, and the remainder is unexplained. The sample table records approximately 100,000 clones; 65% to 75% of these occur just once. The ten top clones hold roughly 10% of the sample. Material: PBMCs. These receptors originate from a man aged 35 to 55 in good health and CMV-seropositive.

The rearrangement joins TRBV10-2 to TRBJ2-2; 11 bases fit TRBD2. Per germline, CDR1 WSHSY and CDR2 SAAADI. V lost 6 bases, J lost 4 bases, and 1 base stayed unmatched. The CDR3 has 14 residues. The CDR3 loop reads CASRTSGVTGELFF. CDR3 bases: TGCGCCAGCAGGACTAGCGGGGTCACCGGGGAGCTGTTTTTT.

The rearrangement links TRBV11-2 to TRBJ2-7; 9 bases are shared with TRBD1. This CDR3 contains 15 residues. In germline, CDR1 is SGHAT, CDR2 FQNNGV. The junction had 4 bases not matched to a gene; V was cut back by 1 base and J by 3 bases. CDR3 coding DNA: TGTGCCAGCAGCTTAGTACAGGGGGCATTCTACGAGCAGTACTTC. It translates to CASSLVQGAFYEQYF.

This clone was seen more than once but under ten times. The chain links TRBV6-4 to TRBJ2-3; tentatively, D is TRBD1 (7 bases). Germline V CDR1 and CDR2: MRHNA, SNTAGT. The CDR3 is 16 amino acids. Trimming cost V 0 bases and J 4 bases, with 14 bases left between them. As DNA, the CDR3 is TGTGCCAGCAGTGACTCGAAGGGCAGGGGGGCAGATACGCAGTATTTT. Translation gives CASSDSKGRGADTQYF.

The chain couples TRBV29-1 to TRBJ2-3, with 12 bases fitting TRBD2. V trimming: 4 bases; J trimming: 3 bases; junction bases outside the gene matches: 5. CDR1 and CDR2 (germline): SQVTM, ANQGSEA. This CDR3 has 15 amino acids. The CDR3 reads CSVVDGTSGTDTQYF. The CDR3 bases are TGCAGCGTTGTTGATGGGACTAGCGGGACAGATACGCAGTATTTT.

In this sample, this clone turned up a few times. This chain joins TRBV7-3 and TRBJ2-1, with 7 bases that match TRBD2. From germline, CDR1 is SGHTA and CDR2 FQGTGA. CDR3 length: 15 residues. The J segment lost 1 base and the V segment lost 2 bases, leaving 2 bases of the junction unmatched. This chain's CDR3 is CASSLLAESYNEQFF. The CDR3 coding sequence is TGTGCCAGCAGCTTACTAGCGGAGTCCTACAATGAGCAGTTCTTC.

This sequence joins TRBV6-1 and TRBJ1-2; TRBD1 aligns across 9 bases. Germline V CDR1 and CDR2: MNHNS, SASEGT. Trimming took 6 bases from V and 1 from J; bases not matched to a gene: 6. This CDR3 region has 15 residues. The CDR3 coding sequence is TGTGCCAGCAGGGGACAGGGAGGAGTTAACTATGGCTACACCTTC. This sequence encodes CASRGQGGVNYGYTF.

This clone was seen more than once but under ten times. The chain combines TRBV29-1 with TRBJ2-1; TRBD2 might be the D (5 bases). V dropped 6 bases and J dropped 3 bases, with 6 bases sitting between them. Looked up from germline, CDR1 is SQVTM and CDR2 is ANQGSEA. This CDR3 is built from 11 residues. CDR3 region: CSVEDYNEQFF. The CDR3 coding sequence is TGCAGCGTGGAGGACTACAATGAGCAGTTCTTC.

The chain links TRBV19 to TRBJ2-3; 7 nucleotides match TRBD2. Unmatched junction bases numbered 9, after V lost 7 bases and J lost 2 bases. The CDR3 is 15 amino acids. Germline values: CDR1 LNHDA, CDR2 SQIVND (reference sequence). CDR3 in amino acids: CASTARAGFTDTQYF. The CDR3 nucleotides are TGTGCCAGTACCGCAAGAGCGGGATTCACAGATACGCAGTATTTT.

V usage is TRBV25-1 and J usage is TRBJ2-5, with 9 bases fitting TRBD2. Looked up from germline, CDR1 is MGHDK and CDR2 is SYGVNS. Unmatched junction bases numbered 2, after V lost 2 bases and J lost 1 base. This CDR3 region has 15 residues. CDR3 region: CASSELAGSQETQYF. The CDR3 DNA sequence: TGTGCCAGCAGTGAACTAGCGGGAAGCCAAGAGACCCAGTACTTC. Drawing the rest from reference TRBV25-1 and TRBJ2-5, the complete variable domain is EADIYQTPRYLVIGTGKKITLECSQTMGHDKMYWYQQDPGMELHLIHYSYGVNSTEKGDLSSESTVSRIRTEHFPLTLESARPSHTSQYLCASSELAGSQETQYFGPGTRLLVL.

The rearrangement joins TRBV6-5 to TRBJ2-1; 7 bases align to TRBD1. Germline V gene lookup returns CDR1 MNHEY and CDR2 SVGAGI. The CDR3 extends over 15 amino acids. V was pared by 5 bases and J by 7 bases, with 11 bases of the junction left unmatched. The CDR3 DNA reads as TGTGCCAGCAGTCGCACAGGGGATGAACTGAATGAGCAGTTCTTC. Translating it yields CASSRTGDELNEQFF.

The rearrangement joins TRBV19 to TRBJ1-1; a possible D gene is TRBD1 (5 bases). With 6 bases removed from V and 1 base from J, the gap between germline ends came to 15 bases. CDR1 LNHDA and CDR2 SQIVND come from the germline V gene (reference sequence). The CDR3 has 15 amino acids. The CDR3 DNA reads TGTGCCAGTAGCCCCGGGGGAGGGTGGAACACTGAAGCTTTCTTT. Encoded protein: CASSPGGGWNTEAFF.

The gene calls are TRBV27 and TRBJ1-3; D perhaps matches TRBD1 (5 bases). From germline, CDR1 is MNHEY and CDR2 SMNVEV (reference sequence). The V and J ends lost 1 base and 2 bases respectively, with 9 bases between them. The CDR3 covers 15 residues. The CDR3 is CASSLFRGAGNTIYF. CDR3 bases: TGTGCCAGCAGTTTATTTCGGGGGGCTGGAAACACCATATATTTT.

The chain is built from TRBV6-6 and TRBJ2-7, with TRBD1 as a possible D gene (6 bases). CDR1 and CDR2 (germline): MNHNY, SVGAGI (reference sequence). The CDR3 extends over 14 amino acids. Trimming removed 3 bases from V and 2 bases from J, with 11 bases in between. CDR3 DNA sequence: TGTGCCAGCAGTTATCAACAGGGCCCCTACGAGCAGTACTTC. Protein: CASSYQQGPYEQYF.

This clone has just a few counts. The chain carries TRBV30 and TRBJ1-2; D gene ambiguous. Germline-derived CDR1 and CDR2 are GTSNPN and SVGIG (reference sequence). This CDR3 comprises 10 residues. The V gene lost 3 bases and the J gene lost 8 bases, with 7 bases spanning the gap. The CDR3 sequence is CAWSSRGYTF. The DNA of the CDR3 is TGTGCCTGGAGCAGCAGGGGCTACACCTTC.

The rearrangement links TRBV18 to TRBJ2-2; no clear D. Trimming removed 3 bases from V and 0 bases from J, with 11 bases in between. Germline assignment: CDR1 KGHSH and CDR2 LQKENI. The CDR3 is 16 residues long. The CDR3 region is CASSPTTTANTGELFF. CDR3 coding DNA: TGTGCCAGCTCACCTACTACGACGGCGAACACCGGGGAGCTGTTTTTT.

The V and J genes are TRBV30 and TRBJ1-2; perhaps TRBD1 as D (6 bases). The germline V gene encodes CDR1 GTSNPN and CDR2 SVGIG (reference sequence). Trimming removed 3 bases at V and 8 bases at J, with 16 bases between. The CDR3 runs 13 residues. Here the CDR3 reads CAWRRRGGGGYTF. CDR3 sequence (DNA): TGTGCCTGGAGACGGCGGGGGGGCGGGGGCTACACCTTC.

Only a few counts were recorded for this clone. V gene TRBV7-9 combines with J gene TRBJ2-5, with 12 bases fitting TRBD2. Losses at the gene ends were 6 bases for V and 4 bases for J; bases not matched to a gene: 9. Germline loops: CDR1 SEHNR, CDR2 FQNEAQ (reference sequence). This CDR3 spans 16 amino acids. The chain's CDR3 is CASSLGRTSGVETQYF. The CDR3 DNA is TGTGCCAGCAGTTTGGGTAGGACTAGCGGGGTAGAGACCCAGTACTTC.

V is TRBV29-1 and J is TRBJ1-1; 7 positions match TRBD1. Germline values: CDR1 SQVTM, CDR2 ANQGSEA. CDR3 length: 14 amino acids. J lost 4 bases, V lost 7 bases, and 12 bases had no gene match. The CDR3 loop reads CSAKTKGAGTEAFF. CDR3 bases: TGCAGCGCGAAAACAAAGGGGGCCGGCACTGAAGCTTTCTTT.

The CDR3 DNA is TGTGCCAGCAGTGGGAGGGAACTGACCTACGAGCAGTACGTC. Its protein product is CASSGRELTYEQYV. The chain employs TRBV2 and TRBJ2-7, with D perhaps matching TRBD2 (6 bases). The CDR3 length is 14 residues. Per germline, CDR1 SNHLY and CDR2 FYNNEI. V was cut by 4 bases and J by 2 bases, with 12 bases left in between.

The gene calls are TRBV4-3 and TRBJ2-7; 7 nucleotides line up with TRBD1. Germline V lookup: CDR1 LGHNA, CDR2 YSLEER. This CDR3 region has 16 residues. V shed 0 bases and J 2 bases; nucleotides not matched to a gene: 7. CDR3 sequence (DNA): TGCGCCAGCAGCCAAGAATGGACAAGGGGGCCCTACGAGCAGTACTTC. This translates into CASSQEWTRGPYEQYF.

This sequence joins TRBV10-1 and TRBJ2-5; D might be TRBD1 (6 bases). V was trimmed by 4 bases and J by 3 bases, leaving 12 bases between them. This CDR3 comprises 14 residues. Germline V CDR1 and CDR2: WNHNN, SYGVQD (reference sequence). CDR3 nucleotide sequence: TGCGCCAGCAGTGCTTCAGGGGTGGAAGAGACCCAGTACTTC. It translates to CASSASGVEETQYF.

The chain joins TRBV27 to TRBJ2-3; a possible D gene is TRBD1 (6 bases). The V gene's germline CDR1 is MNHEY and CDR2 SMNVEV (reference sequence). The CDR3 runs to 15 residues. Trimming stripped 5 bases from V and 3 bases from J, with 15 bases between. CDR3 protein: CASSTLTGTTDTQYF. The CDR3 DNA is TGTGCCAGCAGTACATTGACAGGAACAACAGATACGCAGTATTTT.

The chain links TRBV30 to TRBJ2-3, with a weak D call TRBD1 (5 bases). This CDR3 comprises 15 residues. CDR1 GTSNPN and CDR2 SVGIG come from the germline V gene (reference sequence). The ends were cut back, 3 bases at V and 1 base at J, with 14 bases in the middle. The CDR3 protein is CAWRGLGLRTDTQYF. The CDR3 nucleotides read TGTGCCTGGAGGGGGCTAGGTCTACGCACAGATACGCAGTATTTT.

The V gene is TRBV25-1, the J gene TRBJ2-3, with D unclear. Per the germline V gene, CDR1 is MGHDK and CDR2 is SYGVNS. The V end lost 8 bases, the J end lost 2 bases, and 14 bases lay between the germline ends. CDR3 length: 14 amino acids. CDR3 nucleotide sequence: TGTGCCAGCGCCCTCGGCGGCCCCACAGATACGCAGTATTTT. Protein product: CASALGGPTDTQYF.

J is TRBJ1-2 and V is TRBV27, with D possibly being TRBD1 (6 bases). This CDR3 contains 12 residues. The V end lost 2 bases, the J end lost 8 bases, and 9 bases lay between the germline ends. CDR1 is MNHEY, CDR2 SMNVEV, per germline (reference sequence). The CDR3 DNA reads as TGTGCCAGCAGTTTAGCAGGGGACGGCTACACCTTC. It encodes CASSLAGDGYTF.

V usage is TRBV30 and J usage is TRBJ1-2; D uncertain. Looked up from germline, CDR1 is GTSNPN and CDR2 is SVGIG (reference sequence). This CDR3 has 12 residues. Trimming stripped 2 bases from V and 4 bases from J, with 8 bases between. The CDR3 spells CAWSRGSYGYTF. The CDR3 DNA reads as TGTGCCTGGAGTCGAGGGTCCTATGGCTACACCTTC.

This clone was seen only once. The chain couples TRBV7-8 to TRBJ2-7, with 11 positions matching TRBD2. This CDR3 comprises 15 residues. V shed 5 bases, J shed 7 bases, and the junction held 10 bases outside the gene matches. Germline CDR1 is SGHVS and CDR2 is FQNEAQ. The CDR3 region is CASSKGLAEVREQYF. The CDR3 bases are TGTGCCAGCAGCAAGGGACTAGCGGAGGTTAGAGAGCAGTACTTC.

CDR3 in DNA: TGTGCCAGCAGTTCCGACAGGGGGTATGGCTACACCTTC. It specifies CASSSDRGYGYTF. V gene TRBV6-5 combines with J gene TRBJ1-2; 9 positions agree with TRBD1. V lost 4 bases to trimming and J lost 5 bases; unmatched junction nucleotides: 2. The CDR3 is 13 amino acids. Germline CDR1 reads MNHEY; CDR2 reads SVGAGI.